This T cell receptor (beta chain) emerged from a study of T cell responses to AZD1222 COVID-19 vaccine. Study-wide findings and caveats: In a largely white British group with more females than males, clonal diversity was possibly underestimated. Per reports, nearly half of all spike-specific TCRs target regions that are unmutated in variants.

The CDR3 is made up of 16 amino acids. Germline assignment: CDR1 SGHAT and CDR2 FQNNGV. With 4 bases removed from V and 2 bases from J, the gap between germline ends came to 12 bases. The data were produced by immunoSEQ multiplex PCR, yet TCRdb's version contains in-frame clones alone and is incomplete. The table has 85,000 to 120,000 clones, roughly 86% seen once. As regards this clone: Antigen: not known.

The receptor was derived from an adult in good health. The sequencing used peripheral blood, collected on day 0 of AZD1222 vaccination. The V call is TRBV11-2, the J call TRBJ1-6; D is unresolved. The CDR3 DNA follows: TGTGCCAGCAGCTCGGCGGTTGTGACCTATAATTCACCCCTCCACTTT. Translated: CASSSAVVTYNSPLHF.